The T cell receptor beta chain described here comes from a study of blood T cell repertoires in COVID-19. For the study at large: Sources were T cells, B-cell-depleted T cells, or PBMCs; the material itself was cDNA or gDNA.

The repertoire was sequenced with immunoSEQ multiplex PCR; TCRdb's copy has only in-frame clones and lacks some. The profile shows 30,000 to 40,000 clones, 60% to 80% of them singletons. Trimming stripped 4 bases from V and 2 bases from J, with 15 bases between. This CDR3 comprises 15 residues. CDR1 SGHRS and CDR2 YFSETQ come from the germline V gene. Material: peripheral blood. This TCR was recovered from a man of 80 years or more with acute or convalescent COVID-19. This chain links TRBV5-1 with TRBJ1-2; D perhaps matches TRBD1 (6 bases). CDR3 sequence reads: CASSPTTGTNYGYTF. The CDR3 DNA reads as TGCGCCAGCAGCCCAACTACAGGGACCAACTATGGCTACACCTTC.